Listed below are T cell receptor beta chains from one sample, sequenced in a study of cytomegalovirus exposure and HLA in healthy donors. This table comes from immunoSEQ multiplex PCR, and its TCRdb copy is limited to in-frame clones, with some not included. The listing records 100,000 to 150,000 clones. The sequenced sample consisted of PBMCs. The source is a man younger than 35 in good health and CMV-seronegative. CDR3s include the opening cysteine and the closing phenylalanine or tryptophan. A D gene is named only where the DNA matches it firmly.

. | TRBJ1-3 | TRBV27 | TGTGCCAGCAGTTTAACCCCAGGTCGTACGGACACCATATATTTT | CASSLTPGRTDTIYF
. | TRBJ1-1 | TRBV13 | TGTGCCAGCAGCTACTATCAGGGCCGGAAGAACACTGAAGCTTTCTTT | CASSYYQGRKNTEAFF
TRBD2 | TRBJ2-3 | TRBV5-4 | TGTGCCAGCAGCGTAGCGGGACCCACAGATACGCAGTATTTT | CASSVAGPTDTQYF
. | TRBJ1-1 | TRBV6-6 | TGTGCCAGCTTCTCTCGGCTGGGAGCCTTGAACACTGAAGCTTTCTTT | CASFSRLGALNTEAFF
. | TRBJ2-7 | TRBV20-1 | TGCAGTGCTCCGGGGGTGGAAGAGCAGTACTTC | CSAPGVEEQYF
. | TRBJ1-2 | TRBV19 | TGTGCCAGTAGTCGCGGACATTATGGCTACACCTTC | CASSRGHYGYTF
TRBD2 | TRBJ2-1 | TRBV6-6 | TGTGCCAGCAGTCCCCCGGGACTAAGCTCCTACAATGAGCAGTTCTTC | CASSPPGLSSYNEQFF
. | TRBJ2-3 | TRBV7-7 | TGTGCCAGCAGCCCATGGGGGGAGTCCGCTACGCAGTATTTT | CASSPWGESATQYF
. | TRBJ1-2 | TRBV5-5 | TGTGCCAGCAGCAACGGCGGGACCTATGGCTACACCTTC | CASSNGGTYGYTF
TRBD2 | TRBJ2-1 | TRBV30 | TGTGCCTGGAGGGTAGCGGGCCGTCCCTACAATGAGCAGTTCTTC | CAWRVAGRPYNEQFF
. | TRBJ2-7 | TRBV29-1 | TGCAGCGTCCTTACCGGGACTGACTACGAGCAGTACTTC | CSVLTGTDYEQYF
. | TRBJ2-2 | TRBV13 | TGTGCCAGCAGCTTAGGTCCTAACACCGGGGAGCTGTTTTTT | CASSLGPNTGELFF
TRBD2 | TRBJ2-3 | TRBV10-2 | TGCGCCAGCAGAAGTCCCGGGACTAGCGGAGGGGTCCGGGATACGCAGTATTTT | CASRSPGTSGGVRDTQYF
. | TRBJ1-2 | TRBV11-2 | TGTGCCAGCAGCTTAGATCCCGGGGAAGTTGGCTACACCTTC | CASSLDPGEVGYTF
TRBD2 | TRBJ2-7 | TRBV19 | TGTGCCAGTAATGAGCTAGCGGGAGTAGGTGAGCAGTACTTC | CASNELAGVGEQYF
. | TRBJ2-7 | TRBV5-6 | TGTGCCAGCAGCACACATGACGAGCAGTACTTC | CASSTHDEQYF
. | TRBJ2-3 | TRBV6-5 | TGTGCCAGCAGTTACTCGGGCGGGCGTAGCACAGATACGCAGTATTTT | CASSYSGGRSTDTQYF
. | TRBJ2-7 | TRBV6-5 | TGTGCCAGCAGTTACGTTGCAGGGGAGAGCTACGAGCAGTACTTC | CASSYVAGESYEQYF
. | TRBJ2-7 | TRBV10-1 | TGCGCCAGCAGTGAGGGCAGGAACTCCTACGAGCAGTACTTC | CASSEGRNSYEQYF
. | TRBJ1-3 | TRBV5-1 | TGCGCCAGCAGCTTGGGGAGGAGCTCTGGAAACACCATATATTTT | CASSLGRSSGNTIYF
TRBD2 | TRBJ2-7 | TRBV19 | TGTGCCAGTAGTCCTAGCGGGAGGGCCGTTAGCGAGCAGTACTTC | CASSPSGRAVSEQYF
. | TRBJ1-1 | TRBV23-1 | TGCGCCAGCAGTCGCCCGCAGGTCTTTGGTACTGAAGCTTTCTTT | CASSRPQVFGTEAFF
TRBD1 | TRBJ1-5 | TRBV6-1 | TGTGCCAGCAAGGGACAGTTTAATCAGCCCCAGCATTTT | CASKGQFNQPQHF
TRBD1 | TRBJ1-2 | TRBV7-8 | TGTGCCAGCAGCCCGACAAGGGACAGGGGCTATGGCTACACCTTC | CASSPTRDRGYGYTF
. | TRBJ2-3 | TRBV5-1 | TGCGCCAGCAGCTTTTCTCGTTCGGCCCATCAGGGAGGTATAACAGATACGCAGTATTTT | CASSFSRSAHQGGITDTQYF
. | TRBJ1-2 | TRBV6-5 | TGTGCCAGCAGTCTGGGACTCGGAGGCTACACCTTC | CASSLGLGGYTF
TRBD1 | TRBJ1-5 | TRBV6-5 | TGTGCCAGCAGTACATTGACAGGGGGGAATCAGCCCCAGCATTTT | CASSTLTGGNQPQHF